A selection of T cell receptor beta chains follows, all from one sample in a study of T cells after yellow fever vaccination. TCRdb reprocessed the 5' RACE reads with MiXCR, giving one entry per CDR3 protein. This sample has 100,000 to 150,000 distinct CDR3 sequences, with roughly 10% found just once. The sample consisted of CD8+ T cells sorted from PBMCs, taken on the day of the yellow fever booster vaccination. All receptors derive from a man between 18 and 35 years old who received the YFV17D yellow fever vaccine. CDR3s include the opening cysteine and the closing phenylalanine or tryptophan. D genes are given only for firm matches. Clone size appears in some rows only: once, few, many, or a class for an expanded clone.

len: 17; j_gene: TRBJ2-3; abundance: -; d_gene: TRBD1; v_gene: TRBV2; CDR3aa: CASSESLTGLHTDTQYF; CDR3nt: TGTGCCAGCAGTGAGAGTTTGACAGGGTTGCACACAGATACGCAGTATTTT
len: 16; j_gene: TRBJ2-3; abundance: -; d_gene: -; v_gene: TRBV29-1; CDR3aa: CSVEEGGVTSTDTQYF; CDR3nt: TGCAGCGTTGAAGAAGGGGGGGTGACTAGCACAGATACGCAGTATTTT
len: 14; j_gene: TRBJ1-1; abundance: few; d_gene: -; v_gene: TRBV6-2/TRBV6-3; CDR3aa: CASSYARVGTEAFF; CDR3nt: TGTGCCAGCAGTTACGCCCGGGTGGGGACTGAAGCTTTCTTT
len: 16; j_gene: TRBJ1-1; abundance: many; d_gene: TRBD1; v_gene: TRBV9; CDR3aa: CASSAMTGVMNTEAFF; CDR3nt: TGTGCCAGCAGCGCCATGACAGGGGTCATGAACACTGAAGCTTTCTTT
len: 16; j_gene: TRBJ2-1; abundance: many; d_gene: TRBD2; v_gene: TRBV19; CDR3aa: CASSRLLAGASNEQFF; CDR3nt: TGTGCCAGTAGTAGACTTCTAGCGGGGGCCTCGAATGAGCAGTTCTTC
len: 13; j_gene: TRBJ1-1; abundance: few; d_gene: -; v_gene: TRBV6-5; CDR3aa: CASRLGGNTEAFF; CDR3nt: TGTGCCAGCAGATTGGGGGGGAACACTGAAGCTTTCTTT
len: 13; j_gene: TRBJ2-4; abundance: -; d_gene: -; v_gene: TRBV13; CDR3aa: CASSFSNENIQYF; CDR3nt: TGTGCCAGCAGCTTTTCAAATGAGAACATTCAGTACTTC
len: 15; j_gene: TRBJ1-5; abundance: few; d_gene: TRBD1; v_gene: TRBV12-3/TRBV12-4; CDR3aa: CASTGTGRFNQPQHF; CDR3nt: TGTGCCAGCACCGGGACAGGGAGGTTCAATCAGCCCCAGCATTTT
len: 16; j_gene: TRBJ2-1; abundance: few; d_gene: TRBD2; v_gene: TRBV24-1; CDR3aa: CATSDLAGGLSAEQFF; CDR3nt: TGTGCCACCAGTGACCTAGCGGGGGGGCTTAGTGCTGAGCAGTTCTTC
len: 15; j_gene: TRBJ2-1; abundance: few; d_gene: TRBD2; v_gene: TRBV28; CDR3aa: CASSLLLAGGNEQFF; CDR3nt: TGTGCCAGCAGTTTATTACTAGCGGGGGGGAATGAGCAGTTCTTC
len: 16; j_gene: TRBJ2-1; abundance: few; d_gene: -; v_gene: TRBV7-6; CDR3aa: CASSWKVGSSYNEQFF; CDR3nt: TGTGCCAGCAGCTGGAAAGTAGGGAGCTCCTACAATGAGCAGTTCTTC
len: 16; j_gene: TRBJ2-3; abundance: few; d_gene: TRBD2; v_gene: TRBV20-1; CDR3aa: CSARVAGGPSTDTQYF; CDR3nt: TGCAGTGCTAGAGTAGCGGGGGGGCCGAGCACAGATACGCAGTATTTT
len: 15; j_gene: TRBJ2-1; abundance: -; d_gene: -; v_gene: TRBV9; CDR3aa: CASSVGGKGGNEQFF; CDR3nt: TGTGCCAGCAGCGTGGGGGGAAAAGGGGGCAATGAGCAGTTCTTC
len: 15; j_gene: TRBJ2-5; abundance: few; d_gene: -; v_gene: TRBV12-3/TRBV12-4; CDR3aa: CASSLVFTSQETQYF; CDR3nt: TGTGCCAGCAGTTTAGTCTTCACCAGCCAAGAGACCCAGTACTTC
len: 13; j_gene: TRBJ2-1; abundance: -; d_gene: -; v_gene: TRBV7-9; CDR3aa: CASSPEPGVEQFF; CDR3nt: TGTGCCAGCAGCCCAGAGCCCGGGGTTGAGCAGTTCTTC
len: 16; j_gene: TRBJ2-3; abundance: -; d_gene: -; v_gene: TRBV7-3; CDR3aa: CASSPRGGLRTDTQYF; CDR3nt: TGTGCCAGCAGCCCGAGGGGGGGGCTACGGACAGATACGCAGTATTTT
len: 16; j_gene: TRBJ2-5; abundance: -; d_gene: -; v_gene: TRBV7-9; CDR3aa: CASSHPEGLYQETQYF; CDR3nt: TGTGCCAGCAGCCACCCGGAGGGGCTGTACCAAGAGACCCAGTACTTC
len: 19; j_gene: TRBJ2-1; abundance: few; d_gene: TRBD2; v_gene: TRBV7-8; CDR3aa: CASSSRLAGGPLLQNEQFF; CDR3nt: TGTGCCAGCAGCTCACGACTAGCGGGGGGCCCTCTCCTACAGAATGAGCAGTTCTTC
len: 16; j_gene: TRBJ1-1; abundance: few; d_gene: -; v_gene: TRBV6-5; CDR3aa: CASSYVAPTENTEAFF; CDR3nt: TGTGCCAGCAGTTACGTGGCCCCGACAGAGAACACTGAAGCTTTCTTT
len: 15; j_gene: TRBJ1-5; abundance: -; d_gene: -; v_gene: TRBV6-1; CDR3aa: CASSDWMTRNQPQHF; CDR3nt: TGTGCCAGCAGTGATTGGATGACCCGCAATCAGCCCCAGCATTTT
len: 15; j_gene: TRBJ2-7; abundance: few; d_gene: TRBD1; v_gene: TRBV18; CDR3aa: CASSPIGQGYYEQYF; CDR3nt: TGTGCCAGCTCACCAATAGGACAGGGGTACTACGAGCAGTACTTC
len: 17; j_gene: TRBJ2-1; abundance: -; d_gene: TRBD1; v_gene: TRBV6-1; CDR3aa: CASTEGQGEGLYNEQFF; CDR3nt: TGTGCCAGCACCGAAGGACAGGGAGAGGGGTTATACAATGAGCAGTTCTTC
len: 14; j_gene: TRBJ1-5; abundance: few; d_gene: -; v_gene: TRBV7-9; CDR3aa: CASSLDGQVTPQHF; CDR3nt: TGTGCCAGCAGCTTAGACGGGCAGGTAACGCCCCAGCATTTT
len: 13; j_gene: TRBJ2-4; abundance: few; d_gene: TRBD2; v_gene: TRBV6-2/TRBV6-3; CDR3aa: CASTISGVSIQYF; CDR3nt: TGTGCCAGCACCATTAGCGGGGTCAGCATTCAGTACTTC
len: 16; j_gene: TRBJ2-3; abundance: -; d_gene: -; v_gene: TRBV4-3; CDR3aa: CASSQSSSRSTDTQYF; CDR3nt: TGCGCCAGCAGCCAATCATCCAGCCGTAGCACAGATACGCAGTATTTT
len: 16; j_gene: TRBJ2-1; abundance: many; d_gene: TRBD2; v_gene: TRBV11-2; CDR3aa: CASSLFAGGRLGEQFF; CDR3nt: TGTGCCAGCAGCTTATTCGCGGGGGGGCGTCTAGGCGAGCAGTTCTTC
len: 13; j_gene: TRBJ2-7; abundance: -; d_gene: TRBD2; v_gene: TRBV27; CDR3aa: CASSIGGAGEQYF; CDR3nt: TGTGCCAGCAGTATCGGGGGGGCGGGCGAGCAGTACTTC
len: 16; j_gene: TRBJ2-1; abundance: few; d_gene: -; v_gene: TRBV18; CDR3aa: CASSRVGNRPVYEQFF; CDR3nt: TGTGCCAGCTCACGAGTGGGGAACCGTCCTGTCTATGAGCAGTTCTTC
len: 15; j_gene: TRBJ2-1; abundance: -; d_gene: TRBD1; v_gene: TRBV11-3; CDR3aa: CASSERQGGYNEQFF; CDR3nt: TGTGCCAGCAGCGAAAGACAGGGCGGCTACAATGAGCAGTTCTTC
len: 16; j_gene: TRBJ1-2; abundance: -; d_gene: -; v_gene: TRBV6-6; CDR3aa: CASSYWQGGDHYGYTF; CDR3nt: TGTGCCAGCAGTTATTGGCAGGGAGGGGACCACTATGGCTACACCTTC
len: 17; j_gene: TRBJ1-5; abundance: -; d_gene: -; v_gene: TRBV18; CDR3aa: CASSPGPRQYSNQPQHF; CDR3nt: TGTGCCAGCTCACCGGGTCCAAGACAGTATAGCAATCAGCCCCAGCATTTT
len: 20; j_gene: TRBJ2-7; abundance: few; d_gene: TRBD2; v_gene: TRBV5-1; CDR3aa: CASRNGPLRTSGESSYEQYF; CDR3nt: TGCGCCAGCAGGAACGGACCCTTACGGACTAGCGGGGAGAGCTCCTACGAGCAGTACTTC
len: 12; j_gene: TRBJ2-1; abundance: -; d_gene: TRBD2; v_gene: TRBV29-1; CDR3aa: CRAAGGYNEQFF; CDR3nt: TGCAGGGCCGCGGGGGGATACAATGAGCAGTTCTTC
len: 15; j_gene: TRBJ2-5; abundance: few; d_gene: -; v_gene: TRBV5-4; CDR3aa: CASSFRGGAPETQYF; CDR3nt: TGTGCCAGCAGCTTCCGAGGGGGGGCCCCGGAGACCCAGTACTTC
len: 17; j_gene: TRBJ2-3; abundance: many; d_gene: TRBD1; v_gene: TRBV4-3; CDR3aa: CASTQWTGTGGTDTQYF; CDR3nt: TGCGCCAGCACCCAGTGGACCGGGACAGGGGGTACAGATACGCAGTATTTT
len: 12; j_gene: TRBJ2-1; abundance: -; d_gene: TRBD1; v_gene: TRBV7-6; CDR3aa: CASSRKQGEQFF; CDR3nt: TGTGCCAGCAGCCGAAAACAGGGGGAGCAGTTCTTC
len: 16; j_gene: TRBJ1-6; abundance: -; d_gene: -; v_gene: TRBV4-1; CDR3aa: CASSQDHPGTNSPLHF; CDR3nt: TGCGCCAGCAGCCAAGATCACCCAGGGACGAATTCACCCCTCCACTTT
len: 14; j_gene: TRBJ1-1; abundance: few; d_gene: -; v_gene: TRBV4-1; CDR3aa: CASSHPGARGEAFF; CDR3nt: TGCGCCAGCAGCCACCCCGGAGCGCGCGGGGAAGCTTTCTTT
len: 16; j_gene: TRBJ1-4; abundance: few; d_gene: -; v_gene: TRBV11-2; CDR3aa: CASSRGTFATNEKLFF; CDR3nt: TGTGCCAGCAGCCGCGGGACATTCGCAACTAATGAAAAACTGTTTTTT
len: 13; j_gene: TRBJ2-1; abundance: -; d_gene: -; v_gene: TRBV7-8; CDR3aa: CASTPPMGNEQFF; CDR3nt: TGTGCCAGCACCCCACCCATGGGCAATGAGCAGTTCTTC
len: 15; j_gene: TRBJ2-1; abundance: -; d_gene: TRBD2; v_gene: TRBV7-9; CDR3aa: CASSPLAGVYNEQFF; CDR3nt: TGTGCCAGCAGCCCTCTAGCGGGAGTCTACAATGAGCAGTTCTTC
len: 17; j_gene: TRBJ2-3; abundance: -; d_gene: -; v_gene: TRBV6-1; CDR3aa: CASSELWQSYSTDTQYF; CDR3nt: TGTGCCAGCAGTGAACTCTGGCAGAGTTATTCCACAGATACGCAGTATTTT